The next 3 T cell receptor beta chains were all read from a single sample in a study of blood T cell repertoires in COVID-19. Assay: immunoSEQ multiplex PCR; the TCRdb copy retains only in-frame clones and omits some. The repertoire holds about 160,000 clones, around 80% seen once, with 11% in the top ten. The sequenced material came from peripheral blood. The receptor source for this set is a man aged 60 to 69 with active or convalescent COVID-19.

The chain uses TRBV3-1 (or the pseudogene TRBV3-2) and TRBJ1-2; possibly TRBD1 for D (6 bases). Germline V gene sequence: CDR1 LGHDT, CDR2 YNNKEL (reference sequence). The CDR3 loop spans 15 amino acids. Between the trimmed V and J ends, which lost 5 bases and 5 bases, there was a span of 18 bases. The CDR3 region is CASSNGAGVRYGYTF. The CDR3 DNA sequence: TGTGCCAGCAGCAATGGGGCAGGGGTCCGGTATGGCTACACCTTC.

The gene calls are TRBV19 and TRBJ1-4; 7 bases are shared with TRBD1. Germline V gene lookup returns CDR1 LNHDA and CDR2 SQIVND (reference sequence). CDR3 length equals 15 residues. V lost 2 bases and J lost 4; bases outside the gene matches: 4. The CDR3 loop reads CASSIPGQRNEKLFF. The CDR3 coding sequence is TGTGCCAGTAGTATACCGGGACAGCGTAATGAAAAACTGTTTTTT.

The CDR3 reads CASSLGGFQETQYF. The CDR3 DNA reads TGTGCCAGCAGCTTGGGAGGGTTCCAAGAGACCCAGTACTTC. V is TRBV11-2 and J is TRBJ2-5, with 7 bases fitting TRBD2. The CDR3 covers 14 residues. CDR1 and CDR2 (germline): SGHAT, FQNNGV. Unmatched junction bases numbered 2, after V lost 3 bases and J lost 1 base.